This T cell receptor (beta chain) was documented in a study of cytomegalovirus exposure and HLA in healthy donors. Amplification used 60 Vbeta primers and 13 Jbeta primers. Sequenced by immunoSEQ multiplex PCR; TCRdb stores in-frame clones only, minus some. This sample has 300,000 or so clones, with almost 85% found just once. V lost 4 bases to trimming and J lost 2 bases; unmatched junction nucleotides: 6. This CDR3 spans 15 amino acids. Germline V CDR1 and CDR2: SGHTA, FQGNSA. The chain is built from TRBV7-2 and TRBJ1-1; TRBD1 matches at 8 bases. Sequencing used PBMCs. The clonotype was recovered from a middle-aged woman in good health and CMV-seropositive. This CDR3 reads CASSSQGVFNTEAFF. The DNA for the CDR3 is TGTGCCAGCAGCTCACAGGGGGTGTTTAACACTGAAGCTTTCTTT.